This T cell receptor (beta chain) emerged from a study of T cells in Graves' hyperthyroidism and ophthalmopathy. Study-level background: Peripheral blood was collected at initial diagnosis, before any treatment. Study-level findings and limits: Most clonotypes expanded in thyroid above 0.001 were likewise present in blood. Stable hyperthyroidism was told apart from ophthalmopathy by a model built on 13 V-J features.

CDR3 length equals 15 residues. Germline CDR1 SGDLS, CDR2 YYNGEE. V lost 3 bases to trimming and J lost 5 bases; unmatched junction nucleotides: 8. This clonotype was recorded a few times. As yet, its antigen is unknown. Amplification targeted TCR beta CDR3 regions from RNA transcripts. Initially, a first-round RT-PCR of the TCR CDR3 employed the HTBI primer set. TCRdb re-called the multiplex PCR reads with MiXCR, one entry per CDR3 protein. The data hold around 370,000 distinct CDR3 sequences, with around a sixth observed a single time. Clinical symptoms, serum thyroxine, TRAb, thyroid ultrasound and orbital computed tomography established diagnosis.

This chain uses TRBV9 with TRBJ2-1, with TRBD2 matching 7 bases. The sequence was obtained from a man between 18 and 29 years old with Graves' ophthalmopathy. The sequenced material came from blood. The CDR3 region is CASSGGASGNNEQFF. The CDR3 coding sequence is TGTGCCAGCAGCGGCGGGGCTAGCGGAAACAATGAGCAGTTCTTC.